A single sample gave rise to the 14 T cell receptor beta chains below, sequenced in a study of blood T cell repertoires in COVID-19. TCRdb's table, derived via immunoSEQ multiplex PCR, lists solely in-frame clones and lacks some. This sample yields fewer than 300,000 clones, of which under 95% are seen a single time; about 2.3% belongs to the top ten. The sequenced sample consisted of PBMCs or T cells enriched from blood (not recorded which). Receptors originate from a woman in her thirties or forties with acute COVID-19.

In this sample, this clone turned up once. The V call is TRBV9, the J call TRBJ2-5; the match to TRBD2 covers 9 bases. In germline, CDR1 is SGDLS, CDR2 YYNGEE. The CDR3 totals 16 residues. With V trimmed by 1 base and J by 5 bases, 9 bases remained unmatched. The CDR3 region is CASSVRGAGGMETQYF. CDR3 DNA: TGTGCCAGCAGCGTACGGGGAGCGGGGGGTATGGAGACCCAGTACTTC. The full variable domain, its missing parts supplied by reference TRBV9 and TRBJ2-5, is DSGVTQTPKHLITATGQRVTLRCSPRSGDLSVYWYQQSLDQGLQFLIQYYNGEERAKGNILERFSAQQFPDLHSELNLSSLELGDSALYFCASSVRGAGGMETQYFGPGTRLLVL.

The chain couples TRBV7-2 to TRBJ1-2; D may be TRBD1 (5 bases). There are 15 residues in the CDR3. The V end was cut by 2 bases, the J end by 4 bases, with 14 bases between. Germline V CDR1 and CDR2: SGHTA, FQGNSA. CDR3 nucleotide sequence: TGTGCCAGCAGCTTAAGCACCGGGGGGTCCTATGGCTACACCTTC. Translated: CASSLSTGGSYGYTF.

The chain has TRBV28 and TRBJ1-3, with a weak D call TRBD1 (5 bases). The CDR3 has 17 residues. The germline V gene encodes CDR1 MDHEN and CDR2 SYDVKM. Trimming removed 5 bases from V and 4 bases from J, with 21 bases in between. The CDR3 sequence is CASSTPKSAGSGNTIYF. CDR3 nucleotide sequence: TGTGCCAGCAGTACCCCCAAAAGTGCAGGGTCCGGAAACACCATATATTTT.

V gene TRBV5-4 combines with J gene TRBJ1-4, with no clear D. Trimming removed 4 bases from V and 7 bases from J, with 14 bases in between. Germline lookup yields CDR1 SGHNT and CDR2 YYREEE (reference sequence). The CDR3 spans 14 residues. CDR3 amino acids: CASSVTPQVEKLFF. CDR3 in DNA: TGTGCCAGCAGCGTGACACCCCAGGTTGAAAAACTGTTTTTT.

The chain uses TRBV6-2 or TRBV6-3 and TRBJ2-7; 7 nucleotides line up with TRBD2. Germline values: CDR1 MNHEY, CDR2 SVGEGT. The CDR3 consists of 15 residues. The V segment lost 2 bases and the J segment 4 bases; nucleotides outside the gene matches: 8. The CDR3 bases are TGTGCCAGCAGTTACAGAGGACTAGTTATATACGAGCAGTACTTC. Protein: CASSYRGLVIYEQYF.

The chain couples TRBV19 to TRBJ1-1, with 8 bases fitting TRBD1. From germline, CDR1 is LNHDA and CDR2 SQIVND (reference sequence). V shed 5 bases and J 6 bases; nucleotides not matched to a gene: 11. The CDR3 length is 15 residues. CDR3 DNA: TGTGCCAGTAGTTTTGACAGGGGCTGGGGCGCTGAAGCTTTCTTT. This sequence encodes CASSFDRGWGAEAFF.

V usage is TRBV29-1 and J usage is TRBJ2-7; D unclear. In germline, CDR1 is SQVTM, CDR2 ANQGSEA. V was cut by 7 bases and J by 0 bases, with 7 bases left in between. This CDR3 contains 11 residues. CDR3 region: CSGQVSYEQYF. DNA for the CDR3: TGCAGCGGACAAGTCTCCTACGAGCAGTACTTC.

V gene TRBV7-6 combines with J gene TRBJ2-5; 7 bases match TRBD2. The CDR3 spans 12 residues. The V segment lost 10 bases and the J segment 7 bases; nucleotides outside the gene matches: 9. The V gene's germline CDR1 is SGHVS and CDR2 FNYEAQ. The CDR3, as DNA: TGTGCCATCGCGCGGACGGGGGGGACCCAGTACTTC. The encoded protein is CAIARTGGTQYF.

The genes are TRBV7-2 and TRBJ2-2, with TRBD2 matching 7 bases. Germline CDR1 reads SGHTA; CDR2 reads FQGNSA. J gave up 0 bases and V 5 bases, and 6 bases lay outside the gene matches. The CDR3 length is 16 residues. CDR3 residues: CASSPGGVANTGELFF. CDR3 DNA: TGTGCCAGCAGCCCTGGGGGGGTCGCGAACACCGGGGAGCTGTTTTTT.

This chain links TRBV11-2 with TRBJ2-5, with D maybe TRBD2 (7 bases). In germline, CDR1 is SGHAT, CDR2 FQNNGV. V was trimmed by 3 bases and J by 1 base, leaving 18 bases between them. The CDR3 runs 17 residues. The CDR3 DNA follows: TGTGCCAGCAGCTTCTCGACAGGACTAGGTGGCCAAGAGACCCAGTACTTC. Translation gives CASSFSTGLGGQETQYF. The variable domain in full, with the rest retrieved from reference TRBV11-2 and TRBJ2-5, is EAGVAQSPRYKIIEKRQSVAFWCNPISGHATLYWYQQILGQGPKLLIQFQNNGVVDDSQLPKDRFSAERLKGVDSTLKIQPAKLEDSAVYLCASSFSTGLGGQETQYFGPGTRLLVL.

This chain joins TRBV19 and TRBJ1-5; 7 nucleotides agree with TRBD1. Germline V gives CDR1 LNHDA, CDR2 SQIVND (reference sequence). Losses at the gene ends were 5 bases for V and 8 bases for J; bases not matched to a gene: 18. CDR3 length: 17 residues. The CDR3 DNA sequence: TGTGCCAGTAGTCCGCGATATGGGACAGCGGCAGAAAAGCCCCAGCATTTT. Protein: CASSPRYGTAAEKPQHF.

The CDR3 bases are TGCGCCAGCTGGACCCAACAGGGGACCGGGGAGACCCAGTACTTC. It is translated as CASWTQQGTGETQYF. The V call is TRBV10-1, the J call TRBJ2-5, with 7 bases fitting TRBD1. V lost 8 bases and J lost 5; bases outside the gene matches: 14. The germline CDR1 and CDR2 sequences are WNHNN and SYGVQD (reference sequence). This CDR3 comprises 15 residues.

J is TRBJ1-5 and V is TRBV2; 7 positions agree with TRBD1. The CDR3 consists of 16 residues. Trimming cost V 9 bases and J 3 bases; bases outside gene matches: 14. CDR1 is SNHLY, CDR2 FYNNEI, per germline. In DNA form, the CDR3 reads TGTGCCAGTTCAACCTCGGCGGGACAGCCCAATCAGCCCCAGCATTTT. Translating gives CASSTSAGQPNQPQHF.

J is TRBJ2-5 and V is TRBV9; 10 nucleotides agree with TRBD1. Germline CDR1 and CDR2: SGDLS and YYNGEE. The CDR3 is made up of 15 amino acids. Trimming cost V 4 bases and J 5 bases; bases outside gene matches: 8. The CDR3 sequence is CASSPRQGAGETQYF. The CDR3 DNA follows: TGTGCCAGCAGCCCCCGACAGGGGGCTGGGGAGACCCAGTACTTC.